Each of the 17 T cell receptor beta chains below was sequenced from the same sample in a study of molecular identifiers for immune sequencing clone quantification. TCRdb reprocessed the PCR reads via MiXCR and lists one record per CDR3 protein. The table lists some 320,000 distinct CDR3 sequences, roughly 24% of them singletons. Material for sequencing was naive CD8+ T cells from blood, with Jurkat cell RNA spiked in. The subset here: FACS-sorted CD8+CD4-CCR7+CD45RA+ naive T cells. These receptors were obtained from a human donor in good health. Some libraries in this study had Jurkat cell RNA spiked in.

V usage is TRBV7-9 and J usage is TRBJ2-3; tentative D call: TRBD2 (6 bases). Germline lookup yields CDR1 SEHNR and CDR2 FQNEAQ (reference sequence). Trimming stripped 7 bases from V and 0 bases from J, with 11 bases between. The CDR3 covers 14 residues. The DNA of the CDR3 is TGTGCCAGCACCCATGGGACTAGCACAGATACGCAGTATTTT. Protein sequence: CASTHGTSTDTQYF.

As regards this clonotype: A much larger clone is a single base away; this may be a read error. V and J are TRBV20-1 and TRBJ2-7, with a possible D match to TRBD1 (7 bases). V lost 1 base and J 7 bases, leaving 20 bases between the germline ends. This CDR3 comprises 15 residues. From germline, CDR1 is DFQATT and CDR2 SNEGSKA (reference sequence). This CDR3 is CSARATGTSGGEQYF. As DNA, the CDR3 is TGCAGTGCTAGAGCCACCGGGACTTCAGGGGGGGAGCAGTACTTC.

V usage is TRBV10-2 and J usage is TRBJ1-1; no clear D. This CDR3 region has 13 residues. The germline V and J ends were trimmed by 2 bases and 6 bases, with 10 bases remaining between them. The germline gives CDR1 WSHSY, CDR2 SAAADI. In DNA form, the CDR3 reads TGCGCCAGCAGTGAGGTGGAACTTTCTGAAGCTTTCTTT. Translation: CASSEVELSEAFF.

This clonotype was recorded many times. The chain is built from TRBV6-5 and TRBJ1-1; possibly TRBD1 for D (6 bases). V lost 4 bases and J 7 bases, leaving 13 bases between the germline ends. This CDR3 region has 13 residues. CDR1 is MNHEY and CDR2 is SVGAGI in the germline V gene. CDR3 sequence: CASSWGGDFEAFF. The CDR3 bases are TGTGCCAGCAGTTGGGGGGGCGATTTTGAAGCTTTCTTT.

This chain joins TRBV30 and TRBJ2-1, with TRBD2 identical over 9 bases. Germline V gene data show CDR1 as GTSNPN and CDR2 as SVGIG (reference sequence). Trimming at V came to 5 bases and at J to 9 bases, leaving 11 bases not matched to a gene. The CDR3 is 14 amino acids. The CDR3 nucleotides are TGTGCCTGGGATGCGTTAGCGGGAGTAGTTGAGCAGTTCTTC. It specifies CAWDALAGVVEQFF.

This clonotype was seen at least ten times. The CDR3 loop reads CASSEGPGQPYEQYF. CDR3 coding DNA: TGTGCCAGCAGTGAAGGCCCCGGACAGCCCTACGAGCAGTACTTC. This chain uses TRBV2 with TRBJ2-7; possible D gene TRBD1, 6 bases. The germline V gene encodes CDR1 SNHLY and CDR2 FYNNEI. The CDR3 runs 15 residues. Trimming stripped 1 base from V and 2 bases from J, with 12 bases between. Full variable domain (outside the CDR3, taken from reference TRBV2 and TRBJ2-7): EPEVTQTPSHQVTQMGQEVILRCVPISNHLYFYWYRQILGQKVEFLVSFYNNEISEKSEIFDDQFSVERPDGSNFTLKIRSTKLEDSAMYFCASSEGPGQPYEQYFGPGTRLTVT.

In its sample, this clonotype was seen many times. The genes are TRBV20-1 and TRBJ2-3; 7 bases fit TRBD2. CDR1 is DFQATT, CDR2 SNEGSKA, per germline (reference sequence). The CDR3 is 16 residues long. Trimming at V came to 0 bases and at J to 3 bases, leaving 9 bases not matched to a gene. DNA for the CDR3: TGCAGTGCTAGAGATCTGGAGACTAGCATAACAGATACGCAGTATTTT. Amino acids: CSARDLETSITDTQYF.

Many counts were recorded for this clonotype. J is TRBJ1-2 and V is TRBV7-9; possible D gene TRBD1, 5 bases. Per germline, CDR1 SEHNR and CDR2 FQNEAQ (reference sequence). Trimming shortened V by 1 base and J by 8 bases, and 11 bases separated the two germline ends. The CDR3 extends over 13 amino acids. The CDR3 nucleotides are TGTGCCAGCAGCTTAGAGGGGAACTTGGGCTACACCTTC. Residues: CASSLEGNLGYTF.

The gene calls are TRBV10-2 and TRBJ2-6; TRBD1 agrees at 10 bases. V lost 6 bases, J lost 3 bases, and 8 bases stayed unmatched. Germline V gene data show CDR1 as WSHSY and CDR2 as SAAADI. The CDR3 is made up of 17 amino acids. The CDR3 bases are TGCGCCAGCAGACCCGGGACAGGGGTTTTTGGGGCCAACGTCCTGACTTTC. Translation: CASRPGTGVFGANVLTF.

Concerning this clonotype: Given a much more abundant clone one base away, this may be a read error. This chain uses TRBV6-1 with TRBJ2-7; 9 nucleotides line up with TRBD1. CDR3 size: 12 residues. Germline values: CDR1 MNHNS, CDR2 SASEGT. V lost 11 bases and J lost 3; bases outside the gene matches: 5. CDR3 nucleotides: TGTGCCTGCCTGGGACAGGGCTACGAGCAGTACTTC. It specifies CACLGQGYEQYF.

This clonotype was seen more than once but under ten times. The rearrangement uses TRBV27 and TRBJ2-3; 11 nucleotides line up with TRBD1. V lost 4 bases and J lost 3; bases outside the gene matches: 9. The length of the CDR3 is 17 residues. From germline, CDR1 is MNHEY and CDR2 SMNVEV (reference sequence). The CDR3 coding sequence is TGTGCCAGCAGTTCGGACAGGGGGCAGATTTTGACAGATACGCAGTATTTT. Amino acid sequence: CASSSDRGQILTDTQYF.

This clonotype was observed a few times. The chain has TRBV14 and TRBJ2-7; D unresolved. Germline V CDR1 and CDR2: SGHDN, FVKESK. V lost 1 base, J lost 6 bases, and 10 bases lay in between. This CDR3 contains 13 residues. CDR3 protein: CASSQVGRSEQYF. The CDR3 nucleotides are TGTGCCAGCAGCCAAGTCGGTCGCTCCGAGCAGTACTTC.

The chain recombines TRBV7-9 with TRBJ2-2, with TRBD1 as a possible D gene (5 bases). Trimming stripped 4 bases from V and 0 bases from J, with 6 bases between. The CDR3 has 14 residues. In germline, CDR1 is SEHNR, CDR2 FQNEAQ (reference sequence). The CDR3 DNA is TGTGCCAGCAGCTCGGACACGAACACCGGGGAGCTGTTTTTT. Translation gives CASSSDTNTGELFF. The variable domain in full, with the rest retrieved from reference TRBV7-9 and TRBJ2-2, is DTGVSQNPRHKITKRGQNVTFRCDPISEHNRLYWYRQTLGQGPEFLTYFQNEAQLEKSRLLSDRFSAERPKGSFSTLEIQRTEQGDSAMYLCASSSDTNTGELFFGEGSRLTVL.

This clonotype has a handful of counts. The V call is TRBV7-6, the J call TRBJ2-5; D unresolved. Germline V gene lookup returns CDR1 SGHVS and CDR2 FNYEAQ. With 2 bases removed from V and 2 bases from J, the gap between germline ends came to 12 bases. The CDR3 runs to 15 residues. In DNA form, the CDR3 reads TGTGCCAGCAGCTTATTAGGTGGCAGTCAAGAGACCCAGTACTTC. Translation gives CASSLLGGSQETQYF.

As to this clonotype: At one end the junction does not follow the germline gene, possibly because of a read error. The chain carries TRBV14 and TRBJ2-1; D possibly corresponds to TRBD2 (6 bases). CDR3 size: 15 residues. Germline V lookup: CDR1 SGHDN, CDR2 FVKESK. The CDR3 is CASSQVAGLPNERFF. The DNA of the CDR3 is TGTGCCAGCAGCCAGGTCGCGGGGCTACCCAATGAGCGGTTCTTC.

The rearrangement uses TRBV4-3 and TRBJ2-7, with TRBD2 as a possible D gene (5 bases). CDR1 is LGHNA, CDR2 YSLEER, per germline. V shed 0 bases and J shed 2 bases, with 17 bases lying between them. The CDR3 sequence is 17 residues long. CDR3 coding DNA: TGCGCCAGCAGCCAAGATTTTATCGCGGGTCCTGCCTACGAGCAGTACTTC. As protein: CASSQDFIAGPAYEQYF.

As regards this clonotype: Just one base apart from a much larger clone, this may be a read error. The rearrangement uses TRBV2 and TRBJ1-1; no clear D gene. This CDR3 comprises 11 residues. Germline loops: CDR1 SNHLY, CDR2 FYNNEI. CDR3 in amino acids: CASDRYTAAFF. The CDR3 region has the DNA TGTGCCAGCGATCGTTACACTGCAGCTTTCTTT.